The T cell receptor (beta chain) described here comes from a study of T cell repertoires in cytomegalovirus infection. Study summary: Public TCR beta signatures were indicative of both CMV infection and a matching HLA type.

This clonotype was recorded at least ten times. Its antigen is unidentified. Study-wide results and caveats: Cumulative frequency (of public TCR beta family members) identified carriers of CMV plus the relevant HLA. HLA-C-restricted, CMV-specific TCR beta clonotypes were dominant ex vivo.

TCRdb analysed the reads with MiXCR anew, one entry per CDR3 protein. The sample holds approximately 140,000 distinct CDR3 sequences, about 6.5% seen once. Per the germline V gene, CDR1 is ENHRY and CDR2 is SYGVKD. V trimming: 5 bases; J trimming: 3 bases; junction bases outside the gene matches: 7. The CDR3 loop spans 16 amino acids. The rearrangement uses TRBV10-3 and TRBJ2-6, with 7 nucleotides matching TRBD1. Sequencing was done on a sample of PBMCs. The TCR comes from a human donor in good health (CMV status not recorded). Some clones in this sample may be carry-over from other donors' samples. The CDR3 DNA reads as TGTGCCATCAGTTCCGACAGGGTCGGTGGGGCCAACGTCCTGACTTTC. Translation gives CAISSDRVGGANVLTF.